The clone carrying this TCR beta chain has only one observation. The target antigen is unknown. This record comes from a study of beta chain features in type 1 diabetes. Study-wide findings and caveats: TCRB CDR3s from Type 1 diabetes patients were moderately but significantly shorter in all four CD4+ subsets.

The entirety of the isolated RNA underwent reverse transcription, so expressed TCRB transcripts were sequenced. Measured with immunoSEQ multiplex PCR; TCRdb has only the in-frame clones, and not every one. The top ten clones hold just under 0.04% of a sample with 630,000 or so clones, roughly 13% of them seen once. Looked up from germline, CDR1 is GTSNPN and CDR2 is SVGIG (reference sequence). The CDR3 consists of 13 residues. V lost 2 bases to trimming and J lost 1 base, with 9 bases between them. The sequence was collected from a young man with type 1 diabetes. The chain combines TRBV30 with TRBJ2-7; no definite D call. The source material was naive CD4+ T cells from blood. CDR3 DNA sequence: TGTGCCTGGAGTACCCAGGTTTCCTACGAGCAGTACTTC. Residues: CAWSTQVSYEQYF.